This TCR beta chain comes out of a study of siplizumab effects on memory and regulatory T cells. Study-wide findings and caveats: The diversity of naive T cells seemed greater than that of memory cells, and their alloresponse contribution seemed major. Researchers could map only a minor fraction of alloreactive clones to unstimulated subsets.

With respect to this clone: Its antigen remains unknown.

Assays covered roughly 90,000 TCR templates per sample. Generated by immunoSEQ multiplex PCR, the TCRdb table keeps only in-frame clones and is missing some. The table lists 90,000 to 110,000 clones, around 92% of them singletons, with approximately 0.75% in the top ten. The sample taken for sequencing was Tregs sorted from blood. The TCR comes from a human donor in good health.

CDR3 residues: CASSKELNTEAFF. Here the CDR3 DNA reads TGTGCCAGCAGTAAGGAGTTGAACACTGAAGCTTTCTTT. The V call is TRBV6-4, the J call TRBJ1-1; D ambiguous. V was clipped by 5 bases and J by 0 bases, with 7 bases between them. The germline gives CDR1 MRHNA, CDR2 SNTAGT. This CDR3 contains 13 residues.